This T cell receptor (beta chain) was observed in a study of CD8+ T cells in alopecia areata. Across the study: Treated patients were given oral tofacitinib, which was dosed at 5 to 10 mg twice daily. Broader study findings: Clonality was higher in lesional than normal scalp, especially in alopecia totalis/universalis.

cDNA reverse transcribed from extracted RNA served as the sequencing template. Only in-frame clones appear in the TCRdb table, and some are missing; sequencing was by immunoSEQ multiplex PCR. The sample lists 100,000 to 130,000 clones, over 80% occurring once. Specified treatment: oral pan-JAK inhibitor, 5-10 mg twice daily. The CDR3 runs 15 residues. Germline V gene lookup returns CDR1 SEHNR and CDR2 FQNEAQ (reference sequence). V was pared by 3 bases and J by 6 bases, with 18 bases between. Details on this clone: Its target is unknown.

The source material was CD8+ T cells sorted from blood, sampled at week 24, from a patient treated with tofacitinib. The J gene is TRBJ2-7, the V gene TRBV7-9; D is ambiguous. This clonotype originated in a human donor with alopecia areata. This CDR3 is CASSFVSSSWVEQYF. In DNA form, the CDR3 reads TGTGCCAGCAGCTTTGTATCTTCGAGCTGGGTCGAGCAGTACTTC. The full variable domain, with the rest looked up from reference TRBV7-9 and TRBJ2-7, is DTGVSQNPRHKITKRGQNVTFRCDPISEHNRLYWYRQTLGQGPEFLTYFQNEAQLEKSRLLSDRFSAERPKGSFSTLEIQRTEQGDSAMYLCASSFVSSSWVEQYFGPGTRLTVT.